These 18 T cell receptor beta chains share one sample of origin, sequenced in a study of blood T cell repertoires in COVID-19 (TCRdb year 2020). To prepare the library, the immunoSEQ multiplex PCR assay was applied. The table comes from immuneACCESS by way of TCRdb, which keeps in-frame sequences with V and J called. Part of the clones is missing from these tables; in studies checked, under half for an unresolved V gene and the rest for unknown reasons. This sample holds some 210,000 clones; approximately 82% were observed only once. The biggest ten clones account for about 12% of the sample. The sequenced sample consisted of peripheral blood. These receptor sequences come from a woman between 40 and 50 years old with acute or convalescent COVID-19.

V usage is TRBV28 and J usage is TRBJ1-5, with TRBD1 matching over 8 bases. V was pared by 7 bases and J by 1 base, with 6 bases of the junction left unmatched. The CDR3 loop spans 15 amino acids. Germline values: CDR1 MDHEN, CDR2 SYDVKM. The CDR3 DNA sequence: TGTGCCAGCAAATCAGGGGGCGGGAGCAATCAGCCCCAGCATTTT. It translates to CASKSGGGSNQPQHF.

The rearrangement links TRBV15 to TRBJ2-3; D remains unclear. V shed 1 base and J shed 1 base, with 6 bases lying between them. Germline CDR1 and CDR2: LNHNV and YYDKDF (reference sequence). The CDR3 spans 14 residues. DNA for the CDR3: TGTGCCACCAGCAGAGGTCAGGGCACAGATACGCAGTATTTT. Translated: CATSRGQGTDTQYF.

CDR3 sequence reads: CASSDTSAQETQYF. DNA for the CDR3: TGTGCCAGCTCAGATACTAGCGCGCAAGAGACCCAGTACTTC. The chain couples TRBV18 to TRBJ2-5, with 7 bases lining up with TRBD2. From germline, CDR1 is KGHSH and CDR2 LQKENI. CDR3 length: 14 residues. The J segment lost 2 bases and the V segment lost 5 bases, leaving 5 bases of the junction unmatched. Filled out from reference TRBV18 and TRBJ2-5, the complete variable domain reads NAGVMQNPRHLVRRRGQEARLRCSPMKGHSHVYWYRQLPEEGLKFMVYLQKENIIDESGMPKERFSAEFPKEGPSILRIQQVVRGDSAAYFCASSDTSAQETQYFGPGTRLLVL.

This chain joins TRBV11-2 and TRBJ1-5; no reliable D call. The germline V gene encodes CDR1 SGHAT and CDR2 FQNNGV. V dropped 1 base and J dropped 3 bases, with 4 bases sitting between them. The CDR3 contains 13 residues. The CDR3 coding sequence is TGTGCCAGCAGCTTAGGCTACAATCAGCCCCAGCATTTT. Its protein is CASSLGYNQPQHF.

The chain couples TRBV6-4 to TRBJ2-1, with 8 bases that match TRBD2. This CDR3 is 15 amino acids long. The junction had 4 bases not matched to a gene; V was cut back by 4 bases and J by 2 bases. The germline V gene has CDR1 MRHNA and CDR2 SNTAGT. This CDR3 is CASSVTGRAYNEQFF. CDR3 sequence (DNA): TGTGCCAGCAGTGTCACCGGGAGGGCCTACAATGAGCAGTTCTTC.

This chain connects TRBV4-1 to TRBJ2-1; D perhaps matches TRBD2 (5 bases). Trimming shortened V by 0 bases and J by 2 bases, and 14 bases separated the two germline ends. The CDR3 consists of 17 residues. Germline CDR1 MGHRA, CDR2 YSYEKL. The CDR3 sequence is CASSQDYGGPPYNEQFF. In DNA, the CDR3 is TGCGCCAGCAGCCAAGACTATGGCGGGCCCCCCTACAATGAGCAGTTCTTC.

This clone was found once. The CDR3 protein is CAIRPTGGGDGYTF. The CDR3 DNA follows: TGTGCCATCAGACCGACAGGGGGCGGGGATGGCTACACCTTC. The chain employs TRBV10-3 and TRBJ1-2; 10 positions agree with TRBD1. This CDR3 has 14 amino acids. The junction had 7 bases not matched to a gene; V was cut back by 6 bases and J by 6 bases. Germline V gene sequence: CDR1 ENHRY, CDR2 SYGVKD.

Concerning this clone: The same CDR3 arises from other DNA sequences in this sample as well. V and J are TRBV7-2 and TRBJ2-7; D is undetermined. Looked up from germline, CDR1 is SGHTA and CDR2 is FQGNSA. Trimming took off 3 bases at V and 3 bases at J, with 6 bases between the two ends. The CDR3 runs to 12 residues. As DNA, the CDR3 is TGTGCCAGCAGCTTTTCCGGCTACGAGCAGTACTTC. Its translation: CASSFSGYEQYF.

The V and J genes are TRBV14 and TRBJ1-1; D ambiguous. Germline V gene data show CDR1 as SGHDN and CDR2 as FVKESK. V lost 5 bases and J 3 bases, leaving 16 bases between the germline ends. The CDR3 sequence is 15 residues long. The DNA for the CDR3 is TGTGCCAGCAGCGAGCGCGCGGCCCCGGACACTGAAGCTTTCTTT. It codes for CASSERAAPDTEAFF.

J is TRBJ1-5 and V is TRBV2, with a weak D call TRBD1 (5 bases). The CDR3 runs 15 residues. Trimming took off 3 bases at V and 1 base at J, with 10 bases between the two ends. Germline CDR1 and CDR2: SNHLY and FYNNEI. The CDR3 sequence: CASSEGRASNQPQHF. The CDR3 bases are TGTGCCAGCAGTGAGGGCAGGGCAAGCAATCAGCCCCAGCATTTT.

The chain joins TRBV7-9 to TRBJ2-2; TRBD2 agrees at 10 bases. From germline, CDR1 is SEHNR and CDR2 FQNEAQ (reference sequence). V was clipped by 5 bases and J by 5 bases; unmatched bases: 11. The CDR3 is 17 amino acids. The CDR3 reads CASSPPLAGVRTGELFF. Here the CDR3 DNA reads TGTGCCAGCAGCCCCCCCCTAGCGGGAGTACGGACCGGGGAGCTGTTTTTT.

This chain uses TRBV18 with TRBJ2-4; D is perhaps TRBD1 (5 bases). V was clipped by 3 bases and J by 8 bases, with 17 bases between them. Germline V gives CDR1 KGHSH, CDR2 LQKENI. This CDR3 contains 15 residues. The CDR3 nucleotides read TGTGCCAGCTCACCCCAGGGTATTGGGAAAGACATTCAGTACTTC. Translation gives CASSPQGIGKDIQYF.

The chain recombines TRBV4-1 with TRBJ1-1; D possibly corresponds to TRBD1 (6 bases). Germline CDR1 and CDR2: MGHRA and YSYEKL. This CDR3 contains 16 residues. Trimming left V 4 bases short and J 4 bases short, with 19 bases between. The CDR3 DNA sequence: TGCGCCAGCAGCCTACTTGGGCAGGGGTCGATCACTGAAGCTTTCTTT. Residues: CASSLLGQGSITEAFF.

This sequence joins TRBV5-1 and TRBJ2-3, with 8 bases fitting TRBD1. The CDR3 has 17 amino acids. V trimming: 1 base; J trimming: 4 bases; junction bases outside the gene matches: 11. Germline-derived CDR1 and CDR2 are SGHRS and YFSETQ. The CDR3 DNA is TGCGCCAGCAGCTTGAGACCCGGGACAGGTTCGTCAGATACGCAGTATTTT. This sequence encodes CASSLRPGTGSSDTQYF.

CDR3 sequence (DNA): TGTGCCAGCAGTTTAACTAGGGGGCATGGCTACGAGCAGTACTTC. It encodes CASSLTRGHGYEQYF. The rearrangement uses TRBV27 and TRBJ2-7; 7 nucleotides match TRBD1. J gave up 3 bases and V 2 bases, and 7 bases lay outside the gene matches. The CDR3 spans 15 residues. CDR1 MNHEY and CDR2 SMNVEV come from the germline V gene (reference sequence).

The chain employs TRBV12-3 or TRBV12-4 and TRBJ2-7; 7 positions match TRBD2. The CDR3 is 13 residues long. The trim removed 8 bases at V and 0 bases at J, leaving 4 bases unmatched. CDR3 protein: CASGGVSSYEQYF. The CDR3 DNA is TGTGCCAGCGGGGGGGTGAGCTCCTACGAGCAGTACTTC.

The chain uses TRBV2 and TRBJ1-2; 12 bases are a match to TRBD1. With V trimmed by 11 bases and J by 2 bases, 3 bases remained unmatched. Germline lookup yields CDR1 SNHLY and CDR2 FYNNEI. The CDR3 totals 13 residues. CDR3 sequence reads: CAGGTGGNYGYTF. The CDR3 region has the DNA TGTGCCGGCGGGACAGGGGGCAACTATGGCTACACCTTC.

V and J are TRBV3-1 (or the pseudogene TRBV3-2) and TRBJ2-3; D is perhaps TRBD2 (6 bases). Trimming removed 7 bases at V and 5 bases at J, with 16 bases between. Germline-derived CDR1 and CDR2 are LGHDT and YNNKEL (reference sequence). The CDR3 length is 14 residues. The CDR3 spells CASTGRGNGDTQYF. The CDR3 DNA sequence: TGTGCCAGCACGGGGCGCGGGAACGGAGATACGCAGTATTTT.